The rows below give T cell receptor beta chains drawn from one sample of a study of blood T cell repertoires in COVID-19. Assay used: immunoSEQ multiplex PCR; TCRdb lists only in-frame clones, some missing. Here the sample spans some 130,000 clones, 65% to 80% being singletons. The specimen was peripheral blood. The receptors shown here come from an elderly man with acute or convalescent COVID-19. CDR3s include the opening cysteine and the closing phenylalanine or tryptophan. The order of the fields is CDR3 length, V gene, D gene, clone size, J gene, CDR3 protein, CDR3 DNA. D genes are given only for firm matches. Only some rows state a clone size, as once, few, many or a class for expanded clones.

length: 16; V: TRBV7-6; D: TRBD2; size: .; J: TRBJ2-3; CDR3: CASSLLARGVDDTQYF; DNA: TGTGCCAGCAGCTTACTAGCGCGGGGGGTTGATGATACGCAGTATTTT
length: 13; V: TRBV6-5; D: .; size: .; J: TRBJ1-1; CDR3: CASSYNQRGKAFF; DNA: TGTGCCAGCAGTTACAACCAAAGGGGCAAAGCTTTCTTT
length: 14; V: TRBV6-5; D: .; size: few; J: TRBJ1-1; CDR3: CASGRRGGQFGAFF; DNA: TGTGCCAGCGGACGCCGGGGAGGGCAGTTCGGAGCTTTCTTT
length: 15; V: TRBV6-2/TRBV6-3; D: TRBD1; size: .; J: TRBJ2-1; CDR3: CASSLTGKGNNEQFF; DNA: TGTGCCAGCAGTTTGACAGGGAAAGGGAACAATGAGCAGTTCTTC
length: 14; V: TRBV19; D: TRBD1; size: .; J: TRBJ2-7; CDR3: CASSPTGGLYEQYF; DNA: TGTGCCAGTAGTCCGACAGGGGGTCTGTACGAGCAGTACTTC
length: 15; V: TRBV4-3; D: .; size: once; J: TRBJ1-6; CDR3: CASSQVAGFNSPLHF; DNA: TGCGCCAGCAGCCAAGTCGCAGGATTTAATTCACCCCTCCACTTT
length: 15; V: TRBV7-9; D: TRBD2; size: .; J: TRBJ2-7; CDR3: CASSLAQRGTYEQYF; DNA: TGTGCCAGCAGCTTAGCCCAGCGGGGAACCTACGAGCAGTACTTC
length: 14; V: TRBV7-2; D: TRBD1; size: few; J: TRBJ2-3; CDR3: CASSLGQPTDTQYF; DNA: TGTGCCAGCAGCTTGGGACAGCCCACAGATACGCAGTATTTT
length: 15; V: TRBV18; D: .; size: .; J: TRBJ1-1; CDR3: CASSPLGEPSTEAFF; DNA: TGTGCCAGCTCACCACTCGGGGAACCTAGCACTGAAGCTTTCTTT
length: 15; V: TRBV24-1; D: TRBD1; size: .; J: TRBJ2-7; CDR3: CATSETGTGRPEQYF; DNA: TGTGCCACCAGTGAAACCGGGACAGGGCGGCCCGAGCAGTACTTC
length: 14; V: TRBV3-1/TRBV3-2; D: .; size: few; J: TRBJ1-4; CDR3: CASSQGQGGEKLFF; DNA: TGTGCCAGCAGCCAAGGCCAGGGTGGTGAAAAACTGTTTTTT
length: 14; V: TRBV7-9; D: .; size: .; J: TRBJ2-3; CDR3: CASSLSGGTDTQYF; DNA: TGTGCCAGCAGCTTAAGTGGAGGCACAGATACGCAGTATTTT
length: 19; V: TRBV15; D: .; size: .; J: TRBJ2-2; CDR3: CATSRDQGFGRGISGELFF; DNA: TGTGCCACCAGCAGAGATCAGGGGTTCGGCAGGGGTATCTCCGGGGAGCTGTTTTTT
length: 15; V: TRBV6-6; D: TRBD1; size: .; J: TRBJ1-2; CDR3: CASSPGTGGFYGYTF; DNA: TGTGCCAGCAGTCCGGGGACAGGGGGCTTCTATGGCTACACCTTC
length: 15; V: TRBV15; D: TRBD1; size: .; J: TRBJ1-1; CDR3: CATRDRTGPNTEAFF; DNA: TGTGCCACCAGAGACCGGACAGGGCCGAACACTGAAGCTTTCTTT
length: 13; V: TRBV18; D: TRBD1; size: .; J: TRBJ1-5; CDR3: CASSGDSNQPQHF; DNA: TGTGCCAGCTCAGGGGACAGTAATCAGCCCCAGCATTTT
length: 14; V: TRBV11-3; D: .; size: .; J: TRBJ2-3; CDR3: CASSSRQEGDTQYF; DNA: TGTGCCAGCAGCTCAAGACAGGAAGGAGATACGCAGTATTTT
length: 16; V: TRBV10-3; D: TRBD1; size: .; J: TRBJ2-2; CDR3: CAISTRDRQNTGELFF; DNA: TGTGCCATCAGCACCCGGGACAGGCAAAACACCGGGGAGCTGTTTTTT
length: 16; V: TRBV6-4; D: .; size: few; J: TRBJ2-6; CDR3: CASSDAGATGANVLTF; DNA: TGTGCCAGCAGTGACGCAGGGGCGACTGGGGCCAACGTCCTGACTTTC
length: 14; V: TRBV6-1; D: .; size: .; J: TRBJ1-5; CDR3: CASSEGGENQPQHF; DNA: TGTGCCAGCAGTGAGGGGGGTGAAAATCAGCCCCAGCATTTT
length: 16; V: TRBV19; D: TRBD2; size: .; J: TRBJ2-5; CDR3: CASSPRTREPQQTQYF; DNA: TGTGCCAGTAGTCCCCGGACTAGGGAGCCTCAACAGACCCAGTACTTC
length: 13; V: TRBV18; D: .; size: .; J: TRBJ1-5; CDR3: CASSPPGNQPQHF; DNA: TGTGCCAGCTCACCCCCCGGGAATCAGCCCCAGCATTTT
length: 16; V: TRBV7-8; D: TRBD2; size: .; J: TRBJ2-7; CDR3: CASSLVGPGGHYEQYF; DNA: TGTGCCAGCAGCTTAGTGGGTCCGGGGGGGCATTACGAGCAGTACTTC
length: 12; V: TRBV3-1/TRBV3-2; D: .; size: .; J: TRBJ1-4; CDR3: CASSLLGGGLFF; DNA: TGTGCCAGCAGCCTGTTGGGGGGTGGACTGTTTTTT
length: 11; V: TRBV19; D: .; size: few; J: TRBJ1-1; CDR3: CASTRNTEAFF; DNA: TGTGCCAGTACCAGGAACACTGAAGCTTTCTTT
length: 15; V: TRBV5-1; D: .; size: .; J: TRBJ2-7; CDR3: CASSLGSTGGSEQYF; DNA: TGCGCCAGCAGCTTAGGTTCTACTGGGGGCTCCGAGCAGTACTTC
length: 16; V: TRBV24-1; D: TRBD1; size: .; J: TRBJ2-2; CDR3: CATSDPRDRNTGELFF; DNA: TGTGCCACCAGTGATCCCCGGGACAGAAACACCGGGGAGCTGTTTTTT
length: 14; V: TRBV18; D: .; size: once; J: TRBJ2-1; CDR3: CASSPPGTAGEQFF; DNA: TGTGCCAGCTCACCACCCGGGACAGCGGGTGAGCAGTTCTTC
length: 17; V: TRBV6-6; D: TRBD2; size: .; J: TRBJ2-1; CDR3: CASSRAGGAGGYNEQFF; DNA: TGTGCCAGCAGTCGAGCGGGGGGAGCGGGGGGATACAATGAGCAGTTCTTC
length: 14; V: TRBV7-8; D: .; size: .; J: TRBJ2-5; CDR3: CASSLEAGAETQYF; DNA: TGTGCCAGCAGCTTAGAGGCAGGGGCAGAGACCCAGTACTTC
length: 14; V: TRBV3-1/TRBV3-2; D: .; size: .; J: TRBJ1-2; CDR3: CASSLMTDPYGYTF; DNA: TGTGCCAGCAGCCTAATGACAGACCCCTATGGCTACACCTTC
length: 15; V: TRBV7-6; D: TRBD2; size: .; J: TRBJ2-1; CDR3: CASSLGLAVYNEQFF; DNA: TGTGCCAGCAGCTTAGGACTAGCGGTTTACAATGAGCAGTTCTTC
length: 18; V: TRBV11-2; D: .; size: .; J: TRBJ2-5; CDR3: CASSSIKRGREYRETQYF; DNA: TGTGCCAGCAGTTCGATTAAACGAGGCAGAGAGTATAGAGAGACCCAGTACTTC
length: 14; V: TRBV7-2; D: TRBD1; size: .; J: TRBJ2-5; CDR3: CASSSDRGQETQYF; DNA: TGTGCCAGCAGCTCGGACAGGGGGCAAGAGACCCAGTACTTC
length: 14; V: TRBV19; D: .; size: .; J: TRBJ2-3; CDR3: CASSIKAGADTQYF; DNA: TGTGCCAGTAGTATTAAGGCAGGGGCAGATACGCAGTATTTT
length: 15; V: TRBV6-4; D: TRBD1; size: .; J: TRBJ2-3; CDR3: CASSDSTGGSVTQYF; DNA: TGTGCCAGCAGTGACTCAACAGGGGGCTCGGTTACGCAGTATTTT
length: 17; V: TRBV4-2; D: TRBD2; size: .; J: TRBJ2-1; CDR3: CASSQDPAGGLYNEQFF; DNA: TGTGCCAGCAGCCAAGATCCCGCCGGGGGGTTATACAATGAGCAGTTCTTC
length: 16; V: TRBV5-1; D: .; size: .; J: TRBJ1-5; CDR3: CASSPGGPYSNQPQHF; DNA: TGCGCCAGCAGCCCGGGAGGACCTTATAGCAATCAGCCCCAGCATTTT
length: 14; V: TRBV7-2; D: .; size: once; J: TRBJ1-1; CDR3: CASSFTGFGTEAFF; DNA: TGTGCCAGCAGCTTCACAGGGTTCGGCACTGAAGCTTTCTTT
length: 15; V: TRBV6-6; D: TRBD1; size: .; J: TRBJ1-6; CDR3: CASSSGQAPNSPLHF; DNA: TGTGCCAGCAGTTCCGGACAGGCTCCGAATTCACCCCTCCACTTT
length: 14; V: TRBV6-5; D: .; size: .; J: TRBJ2-7; CDR3: CASSYARASYEQYF; DNA: TGTGCCAGCAGTTACGCCAGGGCTTCCTACGAGCAGTACTTC